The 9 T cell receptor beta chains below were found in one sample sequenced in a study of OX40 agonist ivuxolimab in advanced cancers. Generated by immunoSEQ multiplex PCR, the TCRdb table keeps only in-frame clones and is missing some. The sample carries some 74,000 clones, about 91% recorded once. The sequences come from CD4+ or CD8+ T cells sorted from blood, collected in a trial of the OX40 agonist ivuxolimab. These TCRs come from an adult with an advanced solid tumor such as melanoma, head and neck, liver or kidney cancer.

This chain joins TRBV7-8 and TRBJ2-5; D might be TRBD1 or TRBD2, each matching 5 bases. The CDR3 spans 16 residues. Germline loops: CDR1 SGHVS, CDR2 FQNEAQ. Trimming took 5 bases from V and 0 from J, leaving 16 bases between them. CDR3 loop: CASSLGRDAYQETQYF. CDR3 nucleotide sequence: TGTGCCAGCAGCCTTGGACGGGACGCCTACCAAGAGACCCAGTACTTC.

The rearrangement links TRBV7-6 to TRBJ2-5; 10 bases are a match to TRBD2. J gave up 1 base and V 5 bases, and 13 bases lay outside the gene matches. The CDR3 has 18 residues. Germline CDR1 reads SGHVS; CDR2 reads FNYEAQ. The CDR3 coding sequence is TGTGCCAGCAGCCCCCTGGCCCGACTAGCGGGTTCCCAAGAGACCCAGTACTTC. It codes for CASSPLARLAGSQETQYF. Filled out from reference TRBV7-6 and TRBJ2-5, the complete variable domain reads GAGVSQSPRYKVTKRGQDVALRCDPISGHVSLYWYRQALGQGPEFLTYFNYEAQQDKSGLPNDRFSAERPEGSISTLTIQRTEQRDSAMYRCASSPLARLAGSQETQYFGPGTRLLVL.

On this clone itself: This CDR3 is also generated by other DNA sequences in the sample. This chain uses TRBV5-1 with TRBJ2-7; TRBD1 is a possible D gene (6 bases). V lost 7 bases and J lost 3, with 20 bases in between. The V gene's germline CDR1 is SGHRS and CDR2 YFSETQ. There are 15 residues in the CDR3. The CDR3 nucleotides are TGCGCCAGCGCCACCACTCCACAGGGCTTCTACGAGCAGTACTTC. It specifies CASATTPQGFYEQYF.

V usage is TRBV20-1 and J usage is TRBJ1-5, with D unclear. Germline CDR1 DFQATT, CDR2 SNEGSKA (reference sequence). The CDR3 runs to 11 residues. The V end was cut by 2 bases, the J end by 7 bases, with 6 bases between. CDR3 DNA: TGCAGTGCTAGACTGGGGCAGCCCCAGCATTTT. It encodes CSARLGQPQHF.

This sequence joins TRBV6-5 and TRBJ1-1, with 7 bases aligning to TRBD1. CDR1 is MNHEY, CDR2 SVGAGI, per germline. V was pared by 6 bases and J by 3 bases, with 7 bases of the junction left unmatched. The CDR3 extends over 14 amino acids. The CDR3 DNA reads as TGTGCCAGCAGAAGACAGGGTGGGGACACTGAAGCTTTCTTT. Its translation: CASRRQGGDTEAFF.

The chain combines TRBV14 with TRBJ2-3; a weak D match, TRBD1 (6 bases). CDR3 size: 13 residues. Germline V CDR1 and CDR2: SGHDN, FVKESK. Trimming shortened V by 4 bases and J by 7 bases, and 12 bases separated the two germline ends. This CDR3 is CASSLEQGNTQYF. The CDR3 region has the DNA TGTGCCAGCAGCCTCGAACAGGGAAATACGCAGTATTTT.

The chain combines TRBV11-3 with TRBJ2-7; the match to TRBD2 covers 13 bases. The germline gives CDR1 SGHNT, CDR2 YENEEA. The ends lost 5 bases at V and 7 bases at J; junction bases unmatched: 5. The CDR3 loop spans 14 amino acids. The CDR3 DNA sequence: TGTGCCAGCAGCCGGACTAGCGGGAGTTTGGAGCAGTACTTC. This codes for CASSRTSGSLEQYF. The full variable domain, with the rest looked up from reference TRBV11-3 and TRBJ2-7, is EAGVVQSPRYKIIEKKQPVAFWCNPISGHNTLYWYLQNLGQGPELLIRYENEEAVDDSQLPKDRFSAERLKGVDSTLKIQPAELGDSAVYLCASSRTSGSLEQYFGPGTRLTVT.

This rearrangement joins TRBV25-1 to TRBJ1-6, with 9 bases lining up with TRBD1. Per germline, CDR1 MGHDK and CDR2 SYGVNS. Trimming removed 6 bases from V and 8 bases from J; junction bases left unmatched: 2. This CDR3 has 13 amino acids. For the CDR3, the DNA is TGTGCCAGCAGACGGGACAGGGATTCACCCCTCCACTTT. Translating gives CASRRDRDSPLHF.

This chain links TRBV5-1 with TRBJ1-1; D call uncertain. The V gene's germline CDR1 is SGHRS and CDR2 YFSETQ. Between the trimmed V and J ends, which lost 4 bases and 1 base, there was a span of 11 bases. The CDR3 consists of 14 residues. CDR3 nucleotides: TGCGCCAGCAGCCCGCTGCGGGGGAACACTGAAGCTTTCTTT. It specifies CASSPLRGNTEAFF.